This T cell receptor (beta chain) derives from a study of blood T cell repertoires in COVID-19. Study in general: Acute and convalescent COVID-19 samples came from the United States, Italy and Spain. T cells, B-cell-depleted T cells, or PBMCs provided the cDNA or gDNA that served as material.

Original methodology: Estimation of nucleated cell counts was performed using reference gene primer amplification. Repertoires were generated with immunoSEQ multiplex PCR, while TCRdb's copy carries only in-frame clones and drops some. V, J and clone size reflect that table, while D and trimming were determined from the DNA. The table records a few hundred thousand clones, more than 65% of them present only once. This clone has a count of ten or more. Source material: peripheral blood. The TCR was taken from a woman aged 25 to 39 who had recovered from COVID-19.

Here the CDR3 DNA reads TGTGCCACCCGCCTAGCCTTTAACACCGGGGAGCTGTTTTTT. It translates to CATRLAFNTGELFF. This chain connects TRBV2 to TRBJ2-2; the D gene is possibly TRBD2 (5 bases). The CDR3 sequence is 14 residues long. V shed 10 bases and J shed 2 bases, with 14 bases lying between them. CDR1 is SNHLY, CDR2 FYNNEI, per germline.